Included here is one T cell receptor (beta chain) sequence, with context. Sequencing used immunoSEQ multiplex PCR; TCRdb keeps in-frame clones, though not all of them. Among about 350,000 clones, 88% were seen once, and the ten largest hold around 6.6%. Specified treatment: approximately 18 received Ad26.COV2.S at low or high dose, single or two shots; 5 received placebo; per-sample allocation not given. Day 63 after the first injection of vaccine or placebo was the sampling time. The data originate from a study of Ad26.COV2.S vaccination and SARS-CoV-2 variants. The germline V gene has CDR1 MNHEY and CDR2 SVGAGI. Losses at the gene ends were 0 bases for V and 3 bases for J; bases not matched to a gene: 2. The CDR3 is 15 residues long.

This specimen consisted of peripheral blood, obtained in a trial of Ad26.COV2.S vaccine versus placebo. The TCR comes from a person aged 18-65 years who received the Ad26.COV2.S COVID-19 vaccine or a placebo. The J gene is TRBJ2-7, the V gene TRBV6-5; 10 positions match TRBD2. CDR3 in amino acids: CASSYSKRGGYEQYF. CDR3 coding DNA: TGTGCCAGCAGTTACTCGAAGCGGGGGGGCTACGAGCAGTACTTC.